This T cell receptor (beta chain) was sequenced in a study of identical twins. The study, taken as a whole, reports: The more abundant beta clonotypes in cord blood had fewer insertions, and memory repertoires did not show this. There was an excess of low generation probability in the out-of-frame alpha sequences that twins shared.

This clonotype was counted at least ten times. Antigen unknown. Addition of a universal primer site occurred through template switching, and cDNA carried unique molecular identifiers. One entry per CDR3 protein, called by TCRdb with MiXCR from the 5' RACE reads. In the table there are about 240,000 distinct CDR3 sequences, about 10% of which are singletons. The V and J ends lost 2 bases and 8 bases respectively, with 21 bases between them. Germline V lookup: CDR1 LGHNA, CDR2 YNFKEQ. This CDR3 spans 17 amino acids. The chain is built from TRBV4-2 and TRBJ1-4; possibly TRBD1 for D (6 bases). The source material was memory T cells sorted from blood. The source is a man between 50 and 59 years old in good health. The CDR3 sequence is CASSQPGQGVNEEKLFF. CDR3 DNA: TGTGCCAGCAGCCAACCGGGACAAGGAGTCAATGAAGAAAAACTGTTTTTT.